One and the same sample provided the 11 T cell receptor beta chains below, sequenced in a study of OX40 agonist ivuxolimab in advanced cancers. This table comes from immunoSEQ multiplex PCR, and its TCRdb copy is limited to in-frame clones, with some not included. Found here are about 63,000 clones, 91% of them singletons; the top ten hold 3.5% to 5%. The sequenced sample was CD4+ or CD8+ T cells sorted from blood, obtained in a trial of the OX40 agonist ivuxolimab. The origin of the receptors is an adult with an advanced solid tumor such as melanoma, head and neck, liver or kidney cancer.

This sequence joins TRBV19 and TRBJ2-4, with a possible D match to TRBD2 (5 bases). Trimming removed 8 bases from V and 3 bases from J, with 11 bases in between. The CDR3 length is 13 residues. Germline CDR1 and CDR2: LNHDA and SQIVND (reference sequence). CDR3 amino acids: CASRGDDKNIQYF. The CDR3 nucleotides read TGTGCCAGTCGGGGTGACGACAAAAACATTCAGTACTTC. Full variable domain (missing parts from reference TRBV19 and TRBJ2-4): DGGITQSPKYLFRKEGQNVTLSCEQNLNHDAMYWYRQDPGQGLRLIYYSQIVNDFQKGDIAEGYSVSREKKESFPLTVTSAQKNPTAFYLCASRGDDKNIQYFGAGTRLSVL.

V is TRBV7-9 and J is TRBJ2-7, with D hard to call. The ends were cut back, 5 bases at V and 2 bases at J, with 10 bases in the middle. This CDR3 has 13 amino acids. The germline V gene has CDR1 SEHNR and CDR2 FQNEAQ (reference sequence). The CDR3 loop reads CASSPQPAYEQYV. CDR3 DNA: TGTGCCAGCAGCCCCCAGCCAGCCTACGAGCAGTACGTC.

J is TRBJ1-1 and V is TRBV2; the D gene is possibly TRBD1 (5 bases). The CDR3 runs 14 residues. The V gene lost 2 bases and the J gene lost 0 bases, with 7 bases spanning the gap. In germline, CDR1 is SNHLY, CDR2 FYNNEI. CDR3 protein: CASSERGLNTEAFF. For the CDR3, the DNA is TGTGCCAGCAGTGAAAGGGGACTGAACACTGAAGCTTTCTTT.

The rearrangement joins TRBV27 to TRBJ2-7; 8 nucleotides align to TRBD1. V shed 5 bases and J 3 bases; nucleotides not matched to a gene: 15. This CDR3 has 17 residues. Germline CDR1 MNHEY, CDR2 SMNVEV (reference sequence). CDR3 in amino acids: CASSQTSQGAVVYEQYF. The DNA of the CDR3 is TGTGCCAGCAGTCAGACCTCCCAGGGGGCGGTGGTCTACGAGCAGTACTTC.

This rearrangement joins TRBV10-2 to TRBJ1-1; 7 nucleotides line up with TRBD1. The CDR3 sequence is 13 residues long. The ends lost 6 bases at V and 4 bases at J; junction bases unmatched: 5. CDR1 is WSHSY, CDR2 SAAADI, per germline. CDR3 loop: CASSTGAATEAFF. Here the CDR3 DNA reads TGCGCCAGCAGCACAGGGGCGGCCACTGAAGCTTTCTTT.

The chain joins TRBV4-1 to TRBJ1-1; a possible D gene is TRBD1 (5 bases). Germline lookup yields CDR1 MGHRA and CDR2 YSYEKL. The CDR3 covers 16 residues. Trimming left V 4 bases short and J 2 bases short, with 17 bases between. The CDR3 DNA reads TGCGCCAGCAGCCTAACCCCCAAGCAGGGTAACACTGAAGCTTTCTTT. Its protein product is CASSLTPKQGNTEAFF.

The chain carries TRBV6-1 and TRBJ2-3; TRBD1 is a possible D gene (5 bases). From germline, CDR1 is MNHNS and CDR2 SASEGT. V lost 3 bases and J lost 0, with 10 bases in between. The CDR3 runs to 15 residues. CDR3 in amino acids: CASSDRGASTDTQYF. CDR3 sequence (DNA): TGTGCCAGCAGTGATCGTGGGGCTAGCACAGATACGCAGTATTTT.

The V and J genes are TRBV15 and TRBJ1-5; D may be TRBD1 (6 bases). Germline lookup yields CDR1 LNHNV and CDR2 YYDKDF (reference sequence). The CDR3 contains 16 residues. V lost 5 bases and J lost 4, with 18 bases in between. The CDR3 spells CATSAGQSGPNQPQHF. CDR3 bases: TGTGCCACCAGCGCAGGACAGTCGGGACCTAATCAGCCCCAGCATTTT.

In its sample, this clone ranks as large (0.1 to 1%). This chain joins TRBV15 and TRBJ2-3; 8 positions agree with TRBD2. This CDR3 is built from 15 residues. Germline values: CDR1 LNHNV, CDR2 YYDKDF (reference sequence). Losses at the gene ends were 0 bases for V and 1 base for J; bases not matched to a gene: 0. The CDR3, as DNA: TGTGCCACCAGCAGAGAGCGGGGGGGCACAGATACGCAGTATTTT. Translation gives CATSRERGGTDTQYF.

The chain links TRBV9 to TRBJ1-1; 7 nucleotides match TRBD1. CDR1 is SGDLS, CDR2 YYNGEE, per germline. This CDR3 contains 16 residues. Trimming took 7 bases from V and 1 from J; bases not matched to a gene: 13. DNA for the CDR3: TGTGCCAGCGGCTCAGGGGGGGATGGGGCGAACACTGAAGCTTTCTTT. Protein sequence: CASGSGGDGANTEAFF.

The chain couples TRBV5-4 to TRBJ2-2, with a tentative D call TRBD1 (7 bases). CDR1 and CDR2 from the germline V gene are SGHNT and YYREEE (reference sequence). Trimming cost V 4 bases and J 1 base, with 11 bases left between them. This CDR3 is 15 amino acids long. CDR3 sequence reads: CASSRQGGNTGELFF. Written as DNA, the CDR3 is TGTGCCAGCAGCCGACAGGGAGGGAACACCGGGGAGCTGTTTTTT.